This entry lists 15 T cell receptor beta chains sequenced from one sample in a study of human T cells and chemical hapten exposure. Each CDR3 protein is one row after TCRdb ran MiXCR on the RACE reads. The sample includes 80,000 or so distinct CDR3 sequences, around 11% seen only once; the top ten take around 4.5%. Time point described: patch test 1, 2 weeks after DPC sensitization. The treatment is: therapeutic diphenylcyclopropenone sensitization with weekly scalp DPC. Sequencing was performed on whole blood, taken in connection with sensitization to the hapten diphenylcyclopropenone (DPC). These TCRs come from a woman in her forties or fifties with alopecia areata. Some clones in this sample may be carry-over from other donors' samples.

The table lists this clonotype with a few counts. The rearrangement joins TRBV7-2 to TRBJ2-3; 7 bases map to TRBD1. The V and J ends lost 3 bases and 5 bases, in that order; junction bases with no gene match: 5. CDR3 length: 14 amino acids. Germline CDR1 SGHTA, CDR2 FQGNSA. The CDR3 bases are TGTGCCAGCAGCTTGGGAGCAGGGGGAGATACGCAGTATTTT. Translated, it gives CASSLGAGGDTQYF.

V and J are TRBV18 and TRBJ2-1, with 12 bases identical to TRBD2. CDR3 length equals 16 residues. Trimming took 3 bases from V and 7 from J; bases not matched to a gene: 7. CDR1 KGHSH and CDR2 LQKENI come from the germline V gene. CDR3 region: CASSPLAGGTGNEQFF. DNA of the CDR3: TGTGCCAGCTCACCTCTAGCGGGAGGGACAGGGAATGAGCAGTTCTTC. Full variable domain (missing parts from reference TRBV18 and TRBJ2-1): NAGVMQNPRHLVRRRGQEARLRCSPMKGHSHVYWYRQLPEEGLKFMVYLQKENIIDESGMPKERFSAEFPKEGPSILRIQQVVRGDSAAYFCASSPLAGGTGNEQFFGPGTRLTVL.

The chain couples TRBV4-1 to TRBJ2-3; 8 bases agree with TRBD2. The CDR3 length is 18 residues. Germline assignment: CDR1 MGHRA and CDR2 YSYEKL. The V gene end was trimmed by 0 bases and the J gene end by 1 base; junction bases not matched to a gene: 9. The CDR3 protein is CASSQDIALADRTDTQYF. CDR3 DNA sequence: TGCGCCAGCAGCCAAGATATTGCACTAGCGGACCGCACAGATACGCAGTATTTT.

There are a few counts of this clonotype. This CDR3 is CASSPRRQTTNEKLFF. Written as DNA, the CDR3 is TGTGCCAGCAGCCCCAGGCGTCAGACAACTAATGAAAAACTGTTTTTT. This chain joins TRBV3-1 and TRBJ1-4; D is ambiguous. Trimming took 4 bases from V and 0 from J, leaving 12 bases between them. The CDR3 is made up of 16 amino acids. Germline V gene sequence: CDR1 LGHDT, CDR2 YNNKEL (reference sequence).

This clonotype came up once. The rearrangement uses TRBV6-5 and TRBJ1-1; weak D call: TRBD1 (5 bases). There are 13 residues in the CDR3. Trimming left V 1 base short and J 4 bases short, with 7 bases between. The V gene's germline CDR1 is MNHEY and CDR2 SVGAGI. The CDR3 DNA sequence: TGTGCCAGCAGTTACTTGAGGGGCACTGAAGCTTTCTTT. It translates to CASSYLRGTEAFF.

This chain links TRBV5-1 with TRBJ2-5; 8 nucleotides agree with TRBD2. In germline, CDR1 is SGHRS, CDR2 YFSETQ. V lost 0 bases to trimming and J lost 3 bases; unmatched junction nucleotides: 7. This CDR3 region has 16 residues. DNA of the CDR3: TGCGCCAGCAGCTTGGTACCAGCGGGGGCCGAAGAGACCCAGTACTTC. Its translation is CASSLVPAGAEETQYF.

This sequence joins TRBV19 and TRBJ2-1; D might be TRBD1 (5 bases). Germline assignment: CDR1 LNHDA and CDR2 SQIVND (reference sequence). CDR3 size: 17 residues. Trimming took off 4 bases at V and 4 bases at J, with 20 bases between the two ends. The chain's CDR3 is CASSTLSRQRRYNEQFF. The CDR3 DNA follows: TGTGCCAGTAGTACGCTAAGCCGACAGAGGAGATACAATGAGCAGTTCTTC.

This sequence joins TRBV6-2 or TRBV6-3 and TRBJ1-5, with no clear D. Germline assignment: CDR1 MNHEY and CDR2 SVGEGT. This CDR3 has 15 amino acids. V gave up 2 bases and J gave up 0 bases, with 8 bases separating them. CDR3 sequence (DNA): TGTGCCAGCAGTTACATCGGCTTTAGCAATCAGCCCCAGCATTTT. Its translation: CASSYIGFSNQPQHF.

This clonotype was counted at least ten times. The chain joins TRBV10-3 to TRBJ1-1; D remains ambiguous. V was pared by 6 bases and J by 1 base, with 12 bases between. Germline CDR1 is ENHRY and CDR2 is SYGVKD. The CDR3 spans 14 residues. Written as DNA, the CDR3 is TGTGCCATCAGCCCCATCACTGAGAACACTGAAGCTTTCTTT. Translating it yields CAISPITENTEAFF.

This clonotype was detected ten times or more. The chain couples TRBV18 to TRBJ2-2; 10 nucleotides line up with TRBD1. This CDR3 spans 17 amino acids. In germline, CDR1 is KGHSH, CDR2 LQKENI. With V trimmed by 2 bases and J by 2 bases, 5 bases remained unmatched. The CDR3 reads CASSPYGTGDNTGELFF. The DNA of the CDR3 is TGTGCCAGCTCACCATACGGGACAGGGGACAACACCGGGGAGCTGTTTTTT.

This clonotype was found many times. The V gene is TRBV20-1, the J gene TRBJ2-1; D gene unclear. From germline, CDR1 is DFQATT and CDR2 SNEGSKA (reference sequence). This CDR3 has 11 residues. V was shortened by 2 bases and J by 6 bases, with 5 bases between the two germline ends. This CDR3 reads CSARRINEQFF. CDR3 bases: TGCAGTGCTAGACGGATCAATGAGCAGTTCTTC.

Ten or more counts support this clonotype. The chain recombines TRBV28 with TRBJ2-3; D is unclear. V lost 5 bases and J lost 4, with 7 bases in between. The CDR3 is 12 amino acids. Germline-derived CDR1 and CDR2 are MDHEN and SYDVKM. CDR3: CASSLRADTQYF. CDR3 bases: TGTGCCAGCAGTCTTAGGGCAGATACGCAGTATTTT.

The V gene is TRBV14, the J gene TRBJ2-3, with D possibly being TRBD1 or TRBD2 (5 bases each). This CDR3 is 15 amino acids long. The germline CDR1 and CDR2 sequences are SGHDN and FVKESK. V was shortened by 4 bases and J by 6 bases, with 17 bases between the two germline ends. The CDR3 loop reads CASSPIGTSKDTQYF. Here the CDR3 DNA reads TGTGCCAGCAGCCCGATCGGGACCTCGAAGGATACGCAGTATTTT.

At least ten counts were recorded for this clonotype. The chain links TRBV3-1 to TRBJ2-1; 8 bases align to TRBD2. The CDR3 is 17 amino acids. Trimming cost V 4 bases and J 8 bases; bases outside gene matches: 16. Germline V gene lookup returns CDR1 LGHDT and CDR2 YNNKEL (reference sequence). The CDR3 protein is CASSPWASGYTQDEQFF. The CDR3 nucleotides read TGTGCCAGCAGCCCCTGGGCTAGCGGGTACACTCAGGATGAGCAGTTCTTC.

This clonotype was detected many times. V and J are TRBV20-1 and TRBJ1-1; 11 bases match TRBD1. V lost 0 bases, J lost 10 bases, and 7 bases stayed unmatched. The germline V gene has CDR1 DFQATT and CDR2 SNEGSKA (reference sequence). There are 14 residues in the CDR3. In DNA, the CDR3 is TGCAGTGCTAGAGATGCGGACAGGGGGCAGGTAGCTTTCTTT. The encoded protein is CSARDADRGQVAFF.